These 32 T cell receptor beta chains were all obtained from the same sample, sequenced in a study of T cell responses to AZD1222 COVID-19 vaccine. This table comes from immunoSEQ multiplex PCR, and its TCRdb copy is limited to in-frame clones, with some not included. The data show 45,000 to 60,000 clones, roughly 80% seen once. The input for sequencing was peripheral blood, taken on day 0 of AZD1222 vaccination. Source of these receptors: an adult in good health.

The chain carries TRBV6-1 and TRBJ1-3, with D hard to call. Trimming stripped 3 bases from V and 0 bases from J, with 3 bases between. Germline values: CDR1 MNHNS, CDR2 SASEGT. The CDR3 is made up of 13 amino acids. The CDR3 sequence is CASSDNSGNTIYF. In DNA form, the CDR3 reads TGTGCCAGCAGTGATAACTCTGGAAACACCATATATTTT.

The sample holds one count of this clone. V and J are TRBV27 and TRBJ2-7; 9 bases line up with TRBD2. The V and J ends lost 8 bases and 6 bases, in that order; junction bases with no gene match: 14. Germline values: CDR1 MNHEY, CDR2 SMNVEV (reference sequence). The CDR3 has 15 amino acids. The CDR3 nucleotides read TGTGCCAGCTCGAAAAATAGCGGGAGCAAATCCGAGCAGTACTTC. Protein product: CASSKNSGSKSEQYF.

This clone showed up just a few times. The genes are TRBV2 and TRBJ2-5; 8 bases are shared with TRBD1. Germline V gene data show CDR1 as SNHLY and CDR2 as FYNNEI. The CDR3 consists of 12 residues. The ends lost 6 bases at V and 3 bases at J; junction bases unmatched: 0. The CDR3 loop reads CASRTGEETQYF. CDR3 in DNA: TGTGCCAGCAGGACAGGGGAAGAGACCCAGTACTTC.

The table lists this clone with a count of one. The rearrangement uses TRBV6-5 and TRBJ2-1, with TRBD2 matching over 11 bases. V was clipped by 6 bases and J by 4 bases; unmatched bases: 2. The CDR3 has 14 residues. Germline lookup yields CDR1 MNHEY and CDR2 SVGAGI. The CDR3: CASSRLAGYNEQFF. The CDR3 bases are TGTGCCAGCAGCAGACTAGCGGGGTACAATGAGCAGTTCTTC.

J is TRBJ2-7 and V is TRBV5-5; TRBD2 might be the D (6 bases). The CDR3 is 15 residues long. The germline V gene encodes CDR1 SGHKS and CDR2 YYEKEE (reference sequence). Trimming left V 2 bases short and J 7 bases short, with 19 bases between. The CDR3 is CASSFMVDGAGEQYV. CDR3 nucleotides: TGTGCCAGCAGCTTTATGGTCGATGGGGCGGGGGAGCAGTACGTC.

The chain joins TRBV7-9 to TRBJ1-4, with unresolved D. Germline V gene data show CDR1 as SEHNR and CDR2 as FQNEAQ (reference sequence). The CDR3 loop spans 13 amino acids. Trimming took off 2 bases at V and 6 bases at J, with 7 bases between the two ends. The CDR3, as DNA: TGTGCCAGCAGCTTAATTGTAGATGAAAAACTGTTTTTT. The encoded protein is CASSLIVDEKLFF.

This chain uses TRBV21-1 with TRBJ2-2; the DNA was not used to check the table's D call, TRBD1. TRBV21-1 is flagged as a pseudogene. The CDR3 has 20 amino acids. The CDR3 is CASSPSPGTGGTTNTGELFF. DNA for the CDR3: TGTGCCAGCAGCCCAAGTCCCGGGACAGGGGGCACTACGAACACCGGGGAGCTGTTTTTT.

This chain connects TRBV19 to TRBJ2-7, with a weak D call TRBD1 (5 bases). The ends were cut back, 7 bases at V and 2 bases at J, with 6 bases in the middle. Germline V CDR1 and CDR2: LNHDA, SQIVND (reference sequence). This CDR3 contains 11 residues. In DNA form, the CDR3 reads TGTGCCAGTATCAGGGCCTACGAGCAGTACTTC. Amino acids: CASIRAYEQYF.

J is TRBJ2-2 and V is TRBV10-2; D might be TRBD1 (5 bases). Germline V lookup: CDR1 WSHSY, CDR2 SAAADI. The CDR3 extends over 12 amino acids. V was pared by 5 bases and J by 6 bases, with 7 bases between. CDR3 region: CASSQGPGELFF. The DNA for the CDR3 is TGCGCCAGCAGTCAGGGCCCCGGGGAGCTGTTTTTT.

CDR3 region: CASSLGGQGAYNEQFF. CDR3 sequence (DNA): TGCGCCAGCAGCTTGGGGGGACAGGGAGCCTACAATGAGCAGTTCTTC. The chain employs TRBV5-1 and TRBJ2-1; 9 bases agree with TRBD1. The V and J ends lost 0 bases and 2 bases, in that order; junction bases with no gene match: 3. Germline V gives CDR1 SGHRS, CDR2 YFSETQ. The CDR3 runs to 16 residues. The entire variable domain, with the rest obtained from reference TRBV5-1 and TRBJ2-1, is as follows: KAGVTQTPRYLIKTRGQQVTLSCSPISGHRSVSWYQQTPGQGLQFLFEYFSETQRNKGNFPGRFSGRQFSNSRSEMNVSTLELGDSALYLCASSLGGQGAYNEQFFGPGTRLTVL.

V and J are TRBV5-6 and TRBJ2-4; 13 nucleotides line up with TRBD2. Germline CDR1 and CDR2: SGHDT and YYEEEE. The CDR3 runs to 16 residues. Trimming cost V 4 bases and J 4 bases; bases outside gene matches: 5. The CDR3 sequence: CASSDGTSGTKNIQYF. For the CDR3, the DNA is TGTGCCAGCAGCGACGGGACTAGCGGGACAAAAAACATTCAGTACTTC. The full variable domain, in which reference TRBV5-6 and TRBJ2-4 provide the parts outside the CDR3, is DAGVTQSPTHLIKTRGQQVTLRCSPKSGHDTVSWYQQALGQGPQFIFQYYEEEERQRGNFPDRFSGHQFPNYSSELNVNALLLGDSALYLCASSDGTSGTKNIQYFGAGTRLSVL.

The chain is built from TRBV14 and TRBJ2-5; 7 nucleotides line up with TRBD1. Germline CDR1 SGHDN, CDR2 FVKESK. The CDR3 runs 16 residues. The trim removed 4 bases at V and 2 bases at J, leaving 10 bases unmatched. The CDR3 region has the DNA TGTGCCAGCAGCCGCTGGCAGGGGGTTCCTCAAGAGACCCAGTACTTC. Its protein product is CASSRWQGVPQETQYF.

This chain connects TRBV14 to TRBJ2-3; D ambiguous. This CDR3 has 15 amino acids. V gave up 1 base and J gave up 0 bases, with 8 bases separating them. Germline V CDR1 and CDR2: SGHDN, FVKESK. CDR3 sequence reads: CASSQAATSTDTQYF. CDR3 sequence (DNA): TGTGCCAGCAGCCAAGCAGCTACGAGCACAGATACGCAGTATTTT.

This clone was seen just once. V is TRBV2 and J is TRBJ2-5; D gene ambiguous. V lost 6 bases and J lost 1, with 12 bases in between. Germline values: CDR1 SNHLY, CDR2 FYNNEI. The CDR3 sequence is 14 residues long. CDR3 sequence reads: CASSRVAVQETQYF. The CDR3 DNA follows: TGTGCCAGCAGCCGAGTGGCAGTCCAAGAGACCCAGTACTTC.

V and J are TRBV11-1 and TRBJ2-7; D is unclear. Germline V gene data show CDR1 as SGHAT and CDR2 as FQDESV (reference sequence). Trimming took off 1 base at V and 5 bases at J, with 6 bases between the two ends. CDR3 length: 12 residues. The CDR3 region is CASSLGDNEQYF. CDR3 DNA: TGTGCCAGCAGCTTAGGAGACAACGAGCAGTACTTC.

The sample holds one count of this clone. The genes are TRBV19 and TRBJ2-1, with 13 bases aligning to TRBD2. The CDR3 sequence is 16 residues long. Germline CDR1 is LNHDA and CDR2 is SQIVND (reference sequence). J gave up 7 bases and V 9 bases, and 12 bases lay outside the gene matches. CDR3 residues: CARRPGTSGKKNEQFF. The CDR3 nucleotides are TGTGCCAGGAGACCGGGGACTAGCGGGAAGAAGAATGAGCAGTTCTTC.

The chain recombines TRBV4-1 with TRBJ2-3; possible D gene TRBD2, 5 bases. Trimming left V 0 bases short and J 2 bases short, with 9 bases between. Germline assignment: CDR1 MGHRA and CDR2 YSYEKL. The CDR3 has 15 residues. CDR3 sequence reads: CASSQEGAPTDTQYF. The DNA of the CDR3 is TGCGCCAGCAGCCAAGAGGGAGCGCCCACAGATACGCAGTATTTT.

The chain joins TRBV12-2 to TRBJ2-2; TRBD1, the table's D call, lacks a check against the DNA. TRBV12-2 is a pseudogene. The CDR3 extends over 20 amino acids. The CDR3: CASREGGTGGDGGSPGELFF. The CDR3 region has the DNA TGTGCAAGTCGCGAAGGCGGGACAGGGGGCGACGGCGGGAGCCCCGGGGAGCTGTTTTTT.

The gene calls are TRBV19 and TRBJ1-5, with D unresolved. CDR1 and CDR2 from the germline V gene are LNHDA and SQIVND (reference sequence). The CDR3 has 14 amino acids. V was cut by 8 bases and J by 8 bases, with 19 bases left in between. CDR3 amino acids: CASGREGTREPQHF. CDR3 nucleotide sequence: TGTGCCAGTGGCCGGGAAGGCACAAGGGAGCCCCAGCATTTT.

The chain has TRBV28 and TRBJ2-1, with a possible D match to TRBD2 (7 bases). The V end was cut by 1 base, the J end by 4 bases, with 17 bases between. The CDR3 covers 17 residues. Germline V CDR1 and CDR2: MDHEN, SYDVKM. The CDR3 loop is CASSLLQGGSRYNEQFF. As DNA, the CDR3 is TGTGCCAGCAGTTTATTACAGGGCGGGAGTAGGTACAATGAGCAGTTCTTC. The full variable domain, with the rest looked up from reference TRBV28 and TRBJ2-1, is DVKVTQSSRYLVKRTGEKVFLECVQDMDHENMFWYRQDPGLGLRLIYFSYDVKMKEKGDIPEGYSVSREKKERFSLILESASTNQTSMYLCASSLLQGGSRYNEQFFGPGTRLTVL.

CDR3 sequence: CASSLSQDNQPQHF. Written as DNA, the CDR3 is TGTGCCAGCAGCTTAAGCCAGGACAATCAGCCCCAGCATTTT. The chain joins TRBV7-9 to TRBJ1-5; no clear D. The V end lost 2 bases, the J end lost 3 bases, and 8 bases lay between the germline ends. The V gene's germline CDR1 is SEHNR and CDR2 FQNEAQ (reference sequence). The length of the CDR3 is 14 residues.

The chain couples TRBV19 to TRBJ1-5, with D possibly matching TRBD1 (5 bases). V was pared by 7 bases and J by 6 bases, with 16 bases between. This CDR3 region has 14 residues. Germline V gene sequence: CDR1 LNHDA, CDR2 SQIVND (reference sequence). The DNA for the CDR3 is TGTGCCAGTACTATCGGGGGGTCGGTTCAGCCCCAGCATTTT. It translates to CASTIGGSVQPQHF.

The chain combines TRBV7-3 with TRBJ2-5; no definite D call. Per the germline V gene, CDR1 is SGHTA and CDR2 is FQGTGA. The CDR3 sequence is 13 residues long. Between the trimmed V and J ends, which lost 5 bases and 3 bases, there was a span of 10 bases. CDR3 protein: CASSQGAEETQYF. In nucleotides, the CDR3 is TGTGCCAGCAGCCAAGGCGCCGAAGAGACCCAGTACTTC.

The chain has TRBV29-1 and TRBJ2-7, with D possibly matching TRBD1 (7 bases). This CDR3 region has 13 residues. Germline CDR1 is SQVTM and CDR2 is ANQGSEA. Trimming removed 5 bases from V and 7 bases from J, with 18 bases in between. CDR3 bases: TGCAGCGTTATGCGACAGGGTGGAGGGGAGCAGTACTTC. Translating gives CSVMRQGGGEQYF.

The chain joins TRBV19 to TRBJ1-2, with 7 bases aligning to TRBD1. Germline CDR1 reads LNHDA; CDR2 reads SQIVND (reference sequence). This CDR3 contains 15 residues. With V trimmed by 4 bases and J by 0 bases, 5 bases remained unmatched. The chain's CDR3 is CASSRSGTANYGYTF. The CDR3 region has the DNA TGTGCCAGTAGTAGATCCGGGACAGCTAACTATGGCTACACCTTC.

The rearrangement joins TRBV20-1 to TRBJ1-5; D not certain. CDR1 and CDR2 (germline): DFQATT, SNEGSKA (reference sequence). The CDR3 sequence is 12 residues long. The germline V and J ends were trimmed by 3 bases and 7 bases, with 10 bases remaining between them. The CDR3 sequence is CSASRSPQPQHF. The CDR3 DNA reads TGCAGTGCTAGTCGGTCACCCCAGCCCCAGCATTTT.

This clone was counted a few times. The V gene is TRBV6-6, the J gene TRBJ2-7; 7 bases line up with TRBD1. With 6 bases clipped from V and 0 bases from J, the junction kept 5 bases outside the gene matches. In germline, CDR1 is MNHNY, CDR2 SVGAGI (reference sequence). This CDR3 spans 14 amino acids. CDR3 in amino acids: CASSGTVRSYEQYF. CDR3 nucleotide sequence: TGTGCCAGCAGCGGGACAGTACGCTCCTACGAGCAGTACTTC.

This chain connects TRBV6-1 to TRBJ1-6; D is ambiguous. The CDR3 has 17 amino acids. Germline values: CDR1 MNHNS, CDR2 SASEGT. Trimming shortened V by 1 base and J by 0 bases, and 10 bases separated the two germline ends. The DNA for the CDR3 is TGTGCCAGCAGTGAAGTTCAAGGCAGCTCCTATAATTCACCCCTCCACTTT. Residues: CASSEVQGSSYNSPLHF.

The CDR3 DNA reads TGTGCCAGCAGCTCACGAACTAGCTATGAGCAGTTCTTC. Encoded protein: CASSSRTSYEQFF. The rearrangement links TRBV11-1 to TRBJ2-1; a weak D match, TRBD2 (6 bases). CDR3 length: 13 amino acids. V lost 4 bases and J 8 bases, leaving 12 bases between the germline ends. CDR1 and CDR2 from the germline V gene are SGHAT and FQDESV (reference sequence). The full variable domain, in which reference TRBV11-1 and TRBJ2-1 provide the parts outside the CDR3, is EAEVAQSPRYKITEKSQAVAFWCDPISGHATLYWYRQILGQGPELLVQFQDESVVDDSQLPKDRFSAERLKGVDSTLKIQPAELGDSAMYLCASSSRTSYEQFFGPGTRLTVL.

The gene calls are TRBV12-3 or TRBV12-4 and TRBJ2-1; 9 bases fit TRBD2. The junction had 10 bases not matched to a gene; V was cut back by 7 bases and J by 12 bases. The CDR3 covers 13 residues. The chain's CDR3 is CASNPSGAARQFF. For the CDR3, the DNA is TGTGCCAGCAACCCTAGCGGGGCTGCCAGGCAGTTCTTC.

V gene TRBV28 combines with J gene TRBJ1-2; possible D gene TRBD1, 5 bases. Trimming removed 9 bases at V and 1 base at J, with 12 bases between. Germline CDR1 reads MDHEN; CDR2 reads SYDVKM. CDR3 length: 13 amino acids. This CDR3 is CASEGRVNYGYTF. The CDR3 region has the DNA TGTGCCAGTGAGGGGAGGGTTAACTATGGCTACACCTTC.

The chain couples TRBV28 to TRBJ2-1; 7 bases align to TRBD1. Trimming took 5 bases from V and 7 from J; bases not matched to a gene: 17. CDR1 and CDR2 from the germline V gene are MDHEN and SYDVKM. The CDR3 consists of 17 residues. The CDR3 coding sequence is TGTGCCAGCAGTATGGGGCGACAGGGAGCCTTCAGGAATGAGCAGTTCTTC. It encodes CASSMGRQGAFRNEQFF.